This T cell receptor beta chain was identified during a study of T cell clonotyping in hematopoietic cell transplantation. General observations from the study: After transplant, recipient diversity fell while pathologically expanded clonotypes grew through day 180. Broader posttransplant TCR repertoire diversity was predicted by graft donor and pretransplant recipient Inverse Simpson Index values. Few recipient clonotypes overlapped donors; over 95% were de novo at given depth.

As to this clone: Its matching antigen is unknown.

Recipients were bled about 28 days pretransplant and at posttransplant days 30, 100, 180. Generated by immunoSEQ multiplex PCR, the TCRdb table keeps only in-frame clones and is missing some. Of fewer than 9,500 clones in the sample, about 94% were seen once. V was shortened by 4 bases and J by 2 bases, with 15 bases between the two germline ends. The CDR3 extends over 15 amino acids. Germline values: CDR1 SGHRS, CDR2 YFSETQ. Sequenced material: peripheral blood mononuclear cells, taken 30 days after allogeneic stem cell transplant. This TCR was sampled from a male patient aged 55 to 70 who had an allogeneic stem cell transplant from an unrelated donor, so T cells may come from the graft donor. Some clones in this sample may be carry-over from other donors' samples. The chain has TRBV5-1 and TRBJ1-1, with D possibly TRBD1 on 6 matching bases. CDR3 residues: CASSGWTVDNTEAFF. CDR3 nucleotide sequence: TGCGCCAGCAGCGGGTGGACAGTTGATAACACTGAAGCTTTCTTT. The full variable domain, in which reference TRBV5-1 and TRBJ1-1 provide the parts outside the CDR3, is KAGVTQTPRYLIKTRGQQVTLSCSPISGHRSVSWYQQTPGQGLQFLFEYFSETQRNKGNFPGRFSGRQFSNSRSEMNVSTLELGDSALYLCASSGWTVDNTEAFFGQGTRLTVV.